One T cell receptor beta chain is described in this entry. The PCR made use of 60 Vbeta and 13 Jbeta primers. Some clones are missing from TCRdb's copy, which holds only in-frame ones; the method was immunoSEQ multiplex PCR. The repertoire holds about 140,000 clones, 75% to 90% seen once, with roughly 1.2% in the top ten. These data come from a study of cytomegalovirus exposure and HLA in healthy donors. J lost 1 base, V lost 4 bases, and 8 bases had no gene match. In germline, CDR1 is SGHNT, CDR2 YYREEE (reference sequence). The CDR3 runs 16 residues. The study sampled nominally healthy donors, though unrecorded immune exposures were likely.

This chain links TRBV5-4 with TRBJ2-1, with 7 bases lining up with TRBD1. The receptor was derived from a female donor in good health and CMV-seronegative. Sequencing was done on a sample of PBMCs. The CDR3 is CASSPTLGQSYNEQFF. Here the CDR3 DNA reads TGTGCCAGCAGCCCTACCCTGGGACAGTCCTACAATGAGCAGTTCTTC.